This entry lists 13 T cell receptor beta chains sequenced from one sample in a study of T cell responses to AZD1222 COVID-19 vaccine. Assay: immunoSEQ multiplex PCR; the TCRdb copy retains only in-frame clones and omits some. The profile shows 70,000 to 95,000 clones, about 86% of them singletons. The material was peripheral blood, obtained 28 days after the second AZD1222 dose. The receptor set was obtained from an adult who received the AZD1222 COVID-19 vaccine.

This chain uses TRBV7-9 with TRBJ1-2; unclear D gene. Trimming took off 5 bases at V and 4 bases at J, with 11 bases between the two ends. This CDR3 has 13 residues. CDR1 SEHNR and CDR2 FQNEAQ come from the germline V gene (reference sequence). The CDR3 here is CASSPPMIYGYTF. The CDR3 bases are TGTGCCAGCAGCCCACCCATGATCTATGGCTACACCTTC.

The chain combines TRBV7-9 with TRBJ2-6, with 9 bases aligning to TRBD1. Per the germline V gene, CDR1 is SEHNR and CDR2 is FQNEAQ (reference sequence). The CDR3 is made up of 15 amino acids. Trimming cost V 5 bases and J 2 bases; bases outside gene matches: 1. CDR3 in amino acids: CASSHRGPGANVLTF. DNA of the CDR3: TGTGCCAGCAGCCACAGGGGGCCTGGGGCCAACGTCCTGACTTTC.

The chain carries TRBV4-1 and TRBJ1-6; no clear D gene. V lost 0 bases, J lost 9 bases, and 27 bases lay in between. CDR3 size: 20 residues. Looked up from germline, CDR1 is MGHRA and CDR2 is YSYEKL. CDR3 nucleotide sequence: TGCGCCAGCAGCCAAGATGTGGGTCAGACTCTCCTCTCTTTGGGTTCACCCCTCCACTTT. This gives the protein CASSQDVGQTLLSLGSPLHF.

This rearrangement joins TRBV18 to TRBJ2-7; a possible D gene is TRBD2 (6 bases). Germline V lookup: CDR1 KGHSH, CDR2 LQKENI. This CDR3 has 17 amino acids. Trimming took off 0 bases at V and 3 bases at J, with 18 bases between the two ends. CDR3 in amino acids: CASSPPMRRDQLYEQYF. As DNA, the CDR3 is TGTGCCAGCTCACCACCGATGAGGCGGGATCAACTCTACGAGCAGTACTTC.

The chain uses TRBV30 and TRBJ1-6; no clear D. Trimming stripped 0 bases from V and 0 bases from J, with 6 bases between. This CDR3 contains 15 residues. Germline V gene data show CDR1 as GTSNPN and CDR2 as SVGIG (reference sequence). Written as DNA, the CDR3 is TGTGCCTGGAGTGTACACAGCTCCTATAATTCACCCCTCCACTTT. Translating gives CAWSVHSSYNSPLHF.

The chain has TRBV12-3 or TRBV12-4 and TRBJ1-2, with D possibly matching TRBD1 (5 bases). V was trimmed by 10 bases and J by 7 bases, leaving 16 bases between them. The CDR3 has 12 amino acids. The CDR3: CAILLGGGGYTF. The DNA for the CDR3 is TGTGCCATTCTACTGGGGGGAGGTGGCTACACCTTC.

In its sample, this clone was seen once. The V call is TRBV5-1, the J call TRBJ2-3, with D unresolved. Germline V gene lookup returns CDR1 SGHRS and CDR2 YFSETQ. CDR3 length: 14 amino acids. The V end lost 0 bases, the J end lost 3 bases, and 8 bases lay between the germline ends. The CDR3 reads CASSLGPVTDTQYF. CDR3 coding DNA: TGCGCCAGCAGCTTGGGGCCCGTGACAGATACGCAGTATTTT.

The J gene is TRBJ2-1, the V gene TRBV10-3; 11 bases agree with TRBD2. Trimming removed 6 bases from V and 3 bases from J; junction bases left unmatched: 4. Germline V CDR1 and CDR2: ENHRY, SYGVKD. This CDR3 spans 15 amino acids. The CDR3 protein is CAISEGLAGYNEQFF. The CDR3 nucleotides are TGTGCCATCAGCGAAGGACTAGCGGGCTACAATGAGCAGTTCTTC.

J is TRBJ2-7 and V is TRBV28; 8 bases align to TRBD2. Germline loops: CDR1 MDHEN, CDR2 SYDVKM. This CDR3 has 16 residues. Trimming at V came to 4 bases and at J to 0 bases, leaving 8 bases not matched to a gene. The CDR3 reads CASSSPGAGGSYEQYF. CDR3 nucleotide sequence: TGTGCCAGCAGTTCCCCAGGGGCGGGAGGCTCCTACGAGCAGTACTTC.

This clone was picked up a small number of times. The chain couples TRBV27 to TRBJ1-5; no clear D. This CDR3 comprises 14 residues. V lost 4 bases, J lost 0 bases, and 7 bases lay in between. Germline V gene data show CDR1 as MNHEY and CDR2 as SMNVEV (reference sequence). The CDR3 here is CASSYGYSNQPQHF. The CDR3 coding sequence is TGTGCCAGCAGTTACGGGTATAGCAATCAGCCCCAGCATTTT.

This rearrangement joins TRBV19 to TRBJ2-1; D unclear. The CDR3 sequence is 12 residues long. The V end lost 3 bases, the J end lost 6 bases, and 6 bases lay between the germline ends. Germline CDR1 is LNHDA and CDR2 is SQIVND (reference sequence). The CDR3 reads CASSIMRNEQFF. The CDR3 region has the DNA TGTGCCAGTAGTATCATGCGCAATGAGCAGTTCTTC.

This clone has only one observation. The chain employs TRBV5-4 and TRBJ2-1; D is unresolved. CDR1 SGHNT and CDR2 YYREEE come from the germline V gene (reference sequence). The CDR3 totals 11 residues. With 4 bases removed from V and 5 bases from J, the gap between germline ends came to 4 bases. The CDR3 DNA reads TGTGCCAGCAGCGGACACAATGAGCAGTTCTTC. Protein sequence: CASSGHNEQFF. Together with reference TRBV5-4 and TRBJ2-1, the CDR3 gives the full variable domain: ETGVTQSPTHLIKTRGQQVTLRCSSQSGHNTVSWYQQALGQGPQFIFQYYREEENGRGNFPPRFSGLQFPNYSSELNVNALELDDSALYLCASSGHNEQFFGPGTRLTVL.

The chain recombines TRBV7-2 with TRBJ2-4, with a possible D match to TRBD1 (6 bases). The CDR3 totals 15 residues. V lost 4 bases and J lost 0, with 10 bases in between. CDR1 and CDR2 (germline): SGHTA, FQGNSA. The CDR3 region has the DNA TGTGCCAGCAGCTGGACAGCCTTAGCCAAAAACATTCAGTACTTC. Its protein is CASSWTALAKNIQYF.